What follows are 2 T cell receptor beta chains derived from one specimen sequenced in a study of sequential checkpoint blockade in melanoma. Here immunoSEQ multiplex PCR was the method, and the copy in TCRdb shows in-frame clones only, minus some. The profile shows about 40,000 clones, more than 80% of them singletons. Treatment meaning: randomized to nivolumab then ipilimumab (arm A) or the reverse (arm B). Material: CD8+ T cells sorted from blood (inferred from file names), obtained from a patient given nivolumab and ipilimumab in sequence. The receptors here all came from a human donor with melanoma.

The chain links TRBV5-6 to TRBJ2-1, with a tentative D call TRBD2 (6 bases). CDR1 SGHDT and CDR2 YYEEEE come from the germline V gene. The CDR3 has 15 amino acids. With 0 bases removed from V and 3 bases from J, the gap between germline ends came to 10 bases. The CDR3 nucleotides are TGTGCCAGCAGCTTGGGTGGCGGGGACTACAATGAGCAGTTCTTC. Translating gives CASSLGGGDYNEQFF.

V usage is TRBV9 and J usage is TRBJ2-1, with 7 bases that match TRBD2. Germline CDR1 reads SGDLS; CDR2 reads YYNGEE. This CDR3 region has 15 residues. V lost 0 bases, J lost 4 bases, and 4 bases stayed unmatched. CDR3 in DNA: TGTGCCAGCAGCGTAGCGGGGGGAGGGTACAATGAGCAGTTCTTC. Translated, it gives CASSVAGGGYNEQFF.